The present entry profiles one T cell receptor (beta chain) with its context. Donors were Caucasian adults residing in Nashville, Tennessee, USA. CD45RA-negative memory and CD45RA+ naive subsets were split from the CD4+ cells. The data originate from a study of shared clonotypes between healthy human individuals. Sequenced by immunoSEQ multiplex PCR; TCRdb stores in-frame clones only, minus some. The table includes 950,000 to 1,100,000 clones, roughly 80% detected once. CDR3 length equals 15 residues. In germline, CDR1 is MNHEY, CDR2 SMNVEV (reference sequence). V was trimmed by 3 bases and J by 8 bases, leaving 17 bases between them.

The sample was memory CD4+ T cells sorted from blood. Subset: CD45RA-negative fraction. The receptor's source is a man aged 18 to 29 in good health. This chain joins TRBV27 and TRBJ2-4; D may be TRBD2 (6 bases). CDR3 in DNA: TGTGCCAGCAGTTTGGCCCAGTACGGGGGATACATTCAGTACTTC. It encodes CASSLAQYGGYIQYF.